The sequence of this T cell receptor (beta chain) was determined in a study of blood T cell repertoires in COVID-19. Overall study: Collection of acute and convalescent COVID-19 samples took place in the United States, Italy and Spain. The analysed material was cDNA or gDNA that came from T cells, B-cell-depleted T cells, or PBMCs.

Source study methods: Researchers report that nucleated cell counts were estimated from reference gene primer amplification. Assay: immunoSEQ multiplex PCR; the TCRdb copy retains only in-frame clones and omits some. V, J and clone size were drawn from that table, and D and trimming were deduced from the DNA. This repertoire shows 95,000 to 120,000 clones, around 84% found once; its top ten account for about 8.1%. The CDR3 sequence is 14 residues long. Trimming cost V 7 bases and J 0 bases, with 13 bases left between them. Germline loops: CDR1 SGDLS, CDR2 YYNGEE. Sequenced: peripheral blood. The receptor's source is a middle-aged woman with acute or convalescent COVID-19. The chain has TRBV9 and TRBJ1-1, with D possibly matching TRBD1 (5 bases). CDR3 sequence (DNA): TGTGCCAGCGGGCCGGGACTCATGAACACTGAAGCTTTCTTT. This encodes CASGPGLMNTEAFF.